The 15 T cell receptor beta chains in this list originate from one sample, sequenced in a study of identical twins listed by TCRdb under 2016. Receptor amplification or capture employed 5' RACE. Sequencing relied on an Illumina HiSeq 2000. TCRdb applied fastp at Q25 and MiXCR to the public reads, then kept only in-frame beta chains. Each record represents a unique CDR3 protein, reported with the most common genes and DNA among its rows. This sample gives around 530,000 distinct CDR3 sequences in total; around 15% of them show up just once. The leading ten clones occupy more than 0.4% of the sample. These same records also appear under a second study, on yellow fever vaccine responses in identical twins.

The sequencing sample was made of CD4+ T cells sorted from blood. The receptors here all came from a woman aged 18-29 years in good health.

This clonotype was seen a handful of times. The chain couples TRBV20-1 to TRBJ2-4; TRBD1 is a possible D gene (6 bases). V was cut by 7 bases and J by 2 bases, with 15 bases left in between. The CDR3 runs to 14 residues. Germline lookup yields CDR1 DFQATT and CDR2 SNEGSKA (reference sequence). CDR3 loop: CSDSDRTPKNIQYF. The CDR3 DNA reads as TGCAGTGATTCGGACAGAACCCCCAAAAACATTCAGTACTTC.

CDR3 region: CASSRFEGGPNEQFF. The DNA for the CDR3 is TGTGCCAGCAGTCGGTTTGAGGGGGGCCCCAATGAGCAGTTCTTC. The chain links TRBV6-4 to TRBJ2-1; possibly TRBD1 or TRBD2 for D (6 bases each). Trimming left V 5 bases short and J 6 bases short, with 17 bases between. Germline V gene lookup returns CDR1 MRHNA and CDR2 SNTAGT. The CDR3 is 15 amino acids.

A few counts support this clonotype. The J gene is TRBJ2-3, the V gene TRBV14; possible D gene TRBD2, 6 bases. The CDR3 has 15 residues. In germline, CDR1 is SGHDN, CDR2 FVKESK. V lost 0 bases and J lost 5, with 12 bases in between. CDR3 sequence (DNA): TGTGCCAGCAGCCAAGATCTGGTAGCGGTAGATACGCAGTATTTT. Translating it yields CASSQDLVAVDTQYF.

This clonotype was picked up a small number of times. CDR3 bases: TGTGCCAGCAGCTTAGCTTCACAGGGGGTGTACAATGAGCAGTTCTTC. It translates to CASSLASQGVYNEQFF. The rearrangement joins TRBV7-9 to TRBJ2-1; TRBD1 matches at 8 bases. The V gene end was trimmed by 0 bases and the J gene end by 4 bases; junction bases not matched to a gene: 5. CDR1 and CDR2 (germline): SEHNR, FQNEAQ (reference sequence). This CDR3 spans 16 amino acids.

This clonotype was found a few times. V gene TRBV20-1 combines with J gene TRBJ2-7, with TRBD2 matching 13 bases. Germline V gene sequence: CDR1 DFQATT, CDR2 SNEGSKA (reference sequence). This CDR3 region has 16 residues. V shed 2 bases, J shed 3 bases, and the junction held 7 bases outside the gene matches. The CDR3 sequence is CSARHSRTSGSYEQYF. In nucleotides, the CDR3 is TGCAGTGCTAGACATTCCCGGACTAGCGGGAGCTACGAGCAGTACTTC.

J is TRBJ2-2 and V is TRBV7-2, with D possibly TRBD2 on 6 matching bases. Per the germline V gene, CDR1 is SGHTA and CDR2 is FQGNSA. This CDR3 has 15 residues. V dropped 3 bases and J dropped 5 bases, with 13 bases sitting between them. The CDR3 loop reads CASSFLGGRTGELFF. The CDR3 region has the DNA TGTGCCAGCAGCTTTCTCGGGGGTCGGACCGGGGAGCTGTTTTTT.

This clonotype occurred a few times. The chain has TRBV2 and TRBJ1-5; no reliable D call. The length of the CDR3 is 12 residues. Per the germline V gene, CDR1 is SNHLY and CDR2 is FYNNEI. The V gene lost 1 base and the J gene lost 9 bases, with 7 bases spanning the gap. CDR3 protein: CASSEEARPQHF. The CDR3 DNA reads TGTGCCAGCAGTGAAGAGGCCAGGCCCCAGCATTTT.

In its sample, this clonotype was seen a few times. The genes are TRBV5-1 and TRBJ2-1, with TRBD2 matching over 15 bases. This CDR3 spans 17 amino acids. In germline, CDR1 is SGHRS, CDR2 YFSETQ. V lost 4 bases and J lost 8; bases outside the gene matches: 10. The CDR3 sequence is CASSLGLAGGLGDEQFF. The CDR3 DNA follows: TGCGCCAGCAGCCTGGGACTAGCGGGAGGCCTTGGGGATGAGCAGTTCTTC.

With regard to this clonotype: Its ends do not fully match the called genes, so a read error is possible. The gene calls are TRBV18 and TRBJ1-1, with a weak D call TRBD1 (6 bases). CDR1 is KGHSH, CDR2 LQKENI, per germline. The CDR3 length is 15 residues. CDR3 amino acids: CASSPREGQTYEAFF. The CDR3 DNA reads TGTGCCAGCTCCCCACGCGAAGGACAGACATATGAAGCTTTCTTT.

The chain couples TRBV25-1 to TRBJ2-7; D is perhaps TRBD2 (6 bases). Trimming removed 6 bases from V and 2 bases from J, with 17 bases in between. The germline gives CDR1 MGHDK, CDR2 SYGVNS. This CDR3 has 15 amino acids. CDR3 residues: CASRAQGPGAYEQYF. The CDR3 DNA follows: TGTGCCAGCAGAGCCCAAGGCCCGGGGGCCTACGAGCAGTACTTC.

This chain uses TRBV6-1 with TRBJ2-5; 7 bases are a match to TRBD2. Trimming removed 6 bases from V and 5 bases from J; junction bases left unmatched: 12. The germline gives CDR1 MNHNS, CDR2 SASEGT. CDR3 size: 15 residues. CDR3 protein: CASRSGPPGRETQYF. Here the CDR3 DNA reads TGTGCCAGCAGGTCGGGCCCACCCGGGAGGGAGACCCAGTACTTC.

The CDR3 protein is CASSLRRGSGANVLTF. The CDR3 nucleotides read TGTGCCAGCAGCTTGCGGAGGGGATCTGGGGCCAACGTCCTGACTTTC. The V and J genes are TRBV3-1 and TRBJ2-6; a possible D gene is TRBD2 (6 bases). CDR1 is LGHDT and CDR2 is YNNKEL in the germline V gene (reference sequence). The CDR3 totals 16 residues. Trimming stripped 5 bases from V and 1 base from J, with 12 bases between.

The genes are TRBV2 and TRBJ1-2, with D perhaps matching TRBD1 (6 bases). The CDR3 spans 13 residues. The germline gives CDR1 SNHLY, CDR2 FYNNEI. Trimming left V 5 bases short and J 3 bases short, with 10 bases between. CDR3 in amino acids: CASSPGVDYGYTF. CDR3 DNA: TGTGCCAGCAGTCCAGGGGTGGACTATGGCTACACCTTC. The full variable domain, completed using reference TRBV2 and TRBJ1-2, is EPEVTQTPSHQVTQMGQEVILRCVPISNHLYFYWYRQILGQKVEFLVSFYNNEISEKSEIFDDQFSVERPDGSNFTLKIRSTKLEDSAMYFCASSPGVDYGYTFGSGTRLTVV.

This clonotype was picked up a small number of times. The chain has TRBV4-1 and TRBJ2-1; 7 bases match TRBD2. With 1 base clipped from V and 2 bases from J, the junction kept 8 bases outside the gene matches. CDR3 length: 17 residues. CDR1 is MGHRA, CDR2 YSYEKL, per germline. The DNA for the CDR3 is TGCGCCAGCAGCCAAGTTTCGGCGGGAGAACCCTACAATGAGCAGTTCTTC. Translating it yields CASSQVSAGEPYNEQFF.

In its sample, this clonotype was seen a few times. The V and J genes are TRBV6-5 and TRBJ2-4; D possibly matches TRBD1 or TRBD2 (6 bases each). Trimming took off 5 bases at V and 4 bases at J, with 18 bases between the two ends. The CDR3 consists of 16 residues. Germline values: CDR1 MNHEY, CDR2 SVGAGI. This chain's CDR3 is CASSTRQEGAKNIQYF. CDR3 nucleotide sequence: TGTGCCAGCAGTACTCGACAGGAGGGAGCTAAAAACATTCAGTACTTC.